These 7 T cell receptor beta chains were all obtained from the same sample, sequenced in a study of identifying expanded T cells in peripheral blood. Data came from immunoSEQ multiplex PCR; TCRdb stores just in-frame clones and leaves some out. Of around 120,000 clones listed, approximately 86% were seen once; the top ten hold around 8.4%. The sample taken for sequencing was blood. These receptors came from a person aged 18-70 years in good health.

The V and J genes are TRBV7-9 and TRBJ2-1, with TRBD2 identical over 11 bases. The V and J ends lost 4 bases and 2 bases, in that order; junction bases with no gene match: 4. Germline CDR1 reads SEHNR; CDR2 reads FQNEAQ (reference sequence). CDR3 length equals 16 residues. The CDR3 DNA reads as TGTGCCAGCAGCTCAGGGACTAGCGGACCCTACAATGAGCAGTTCTTC. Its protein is CASSSGTSGPYNEQFF.

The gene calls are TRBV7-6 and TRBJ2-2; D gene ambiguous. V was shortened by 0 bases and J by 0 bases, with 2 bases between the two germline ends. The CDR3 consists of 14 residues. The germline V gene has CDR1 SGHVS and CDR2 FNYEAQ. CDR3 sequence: CASSLAANTGELFF. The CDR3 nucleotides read TGTGCCAGCAGCTTAGCTGCGAACACCGGGGAGCTGTTTTTT.

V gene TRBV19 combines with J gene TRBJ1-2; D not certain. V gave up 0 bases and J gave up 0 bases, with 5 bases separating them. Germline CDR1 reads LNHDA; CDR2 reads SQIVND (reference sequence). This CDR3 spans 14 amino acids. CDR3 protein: CASSIDSTNYGYTF. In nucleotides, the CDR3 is TGTGCCAGTAGTATAGATTCTACTAACTATGGCTACACCTTC.

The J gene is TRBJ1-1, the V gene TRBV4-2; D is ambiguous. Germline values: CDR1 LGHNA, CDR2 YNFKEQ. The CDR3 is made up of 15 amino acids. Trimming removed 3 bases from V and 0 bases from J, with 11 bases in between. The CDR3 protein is CASSHPGRMNTEAFF. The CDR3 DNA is TGTGCCAGCAGCCACCCCGGGCGAATGAACACTGAAGCTTTCTTT.

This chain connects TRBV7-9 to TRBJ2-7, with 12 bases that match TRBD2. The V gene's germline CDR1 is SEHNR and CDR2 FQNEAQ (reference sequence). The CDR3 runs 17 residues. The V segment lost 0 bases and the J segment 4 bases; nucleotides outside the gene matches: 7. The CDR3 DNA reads TGTGCCAGCAGCTTAGCTACCGGACTAGCGGGATTGTACGAGCAGTACTTC. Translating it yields CASSLATGLAGLYEQYF.

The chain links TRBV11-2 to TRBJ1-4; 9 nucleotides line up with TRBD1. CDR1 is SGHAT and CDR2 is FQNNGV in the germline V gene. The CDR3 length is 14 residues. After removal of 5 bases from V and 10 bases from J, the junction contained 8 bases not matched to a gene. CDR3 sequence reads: CASSRGTGQGKLFF. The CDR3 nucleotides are TGTGCCAGCAGCCGCGGGACAGGGCAGGGAAAACTGTTTTTT.

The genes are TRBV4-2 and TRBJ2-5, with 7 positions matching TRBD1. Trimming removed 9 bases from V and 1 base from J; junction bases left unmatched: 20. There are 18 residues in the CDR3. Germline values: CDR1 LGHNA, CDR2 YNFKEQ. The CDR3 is CASKPYGTALASQETQYF. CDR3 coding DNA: TGTGCCAGTAAGCCCTACGGGACAGCCCTCGCTAGCCAAGAGACCCAGTACTTC.